Sequencing of this T cell receptor (beta chain) was carried out in a study of Tregs in tolerant kidney transplant recipients. Broader study findings: Nucleotide sequences could not be compared across some patients' samples due to primer changes. Findings come from small patient numbers and require larger validation.

The method was immunoSEQ multiplex PCR; TCRdb's version includes in-frame clones alone and lacks a portion of them. The sample lists 100,000 or so clones; roughly 93% were seen once. CDR1 is MDHEN and CDR2 is SYDVKM in the germline V gene. Trimming pared 5 bases from V and 4 bases from J, leaving 18 bases between. The CDR3 is 15 residues long. Mixed chimerism was transient after nonmyeloablative marrow transplants from related graft donors. Regarding this clone: Its specificity is unknown.

This TCR derives from a human patient who received a combined kidney and bone marrow transplant. Some T cells may be graft donor cells. This sample comprised CD4+ T cells from blood (PBMCs), obtained 12 months after the transplant. V and J are TRBV28 and TRBJ2-7; D is perhaps TRBD2 (6 bases). The CDR3 loop is CASSGEARPPYEQYF. As DNA, the CDR3 is TGTGCCAGCAGTGGGGAGGCACGACCCCCTTACGAGCAGTACTTC.